These T cell receptor beta chains were read from a single sample in a study of graft-versus-host responses after intestinal transplantation. These receptors' targets are unknown. This table comes from immunoSEQ multiplex PCR, and its TCRdb copy is limited to in-frame clones, with some not included. The repertoire holds 50,000 to 60,000 clones, with about 93% as singletons. Here the sequenced sample was unstimulated CD4+ T cells sorted from spleen or lymph node cells, taken before transplant. Source of these receptors: a human donor who was the organ donor for an intestinal transplant. Both conserved end residues are part of each CDR3. Each record gives: J gene, clone size, V gene, D gene, CDR3 protein, CDR3 DNA. D genes are given only for firm matches. Size is omitted from some rows. Given values are once, few, many or a class for expanded clones.

j_gene: TRBJ2-1; abundance: NA; v_gene: TRBV9; d_gene: TRBD1; CDR3aa: CATWDRGDYNEQFF; CDR3nt: TGTGCCACCTGGGACAGGGGTGACTACAATGAGCAGTTCTTC
j_gene: TRBJ2-7; abundance: NA; v_gene: TRBV19; d_gene: TRBD2; CDR3aa: CASSSPQRGYYEQYF; CDR3nt: TGTGCCAGTAGTTCCCCCCAGCGGGGGTACTACGAGCAGTACTTC
j_gene: TRBJ2-2; abundance: NA; v_gene: TRBV7-2; d_gene: TRBD2; CDR3aa: CASSFSGRTGELFF; CDR3nt: TGTGCCAGTTCATTTAGCGGGAGAACCGGGGAGCTGTTTTTT
j_gene: TRBJ2-3; abundance: NA; v_gene: TRBV5-1; d_gene: NA; CDR3aa: CASSLGSADTQYF; CDR3nt: TGCGCCAGCAGCTTGGGGTCAGCAGATACGCAGTATTTT
j_gene: TRBJ2-7; abundance: NA; v_gene: TRBV7-2; d_gene: TRBD2; CDR3aa: CASSLAGTSGNYEQYF; CDR3nt: TGTGCCAGCAGCTTAGCCGGGACTAGCGGGAATTACGAGCAGTACTTC
j_gene: TRBJ2-5; abundance: NA; v_gene: TRBV6-6; d_gene: TRBD2; CDR3aa: CASSYGLAANQETQYF; CDR3nt: TGTGCCAGCAGTTACGGACTAGCGGCAAACCAAGAGACCCAGTACTTC
j_gene: TRBJ2-5; abundance: NA; v_gene: TRBV19; d_gene: TRBD2; CDR3aa: CASKGSGRQETQYF; CDR3nt: TGTGCCAGTAAAGGTAGCGGGCGACAAGAGACCCAGTACTTC
j_gene: TRBJ2-1; abundance: NA; v_gene: TRBV5-6; d_gene: TRBD2; CDR3aa: CASSLTSGRANEQFF; CDR3nt: TGTGCCAGCAGCCTTACTAGCGGGAGGGCCAATGAGCAGTTCTTC
j_gene: TRBJ2-1; abundance: NA; v_gene: TRBV28; d_gene: NA; CDR3aa: CASSYRYNEQFF; CDR3nt: TGTGCCAGCAGTTACCGATACAATGAGCAGTTCTTC
j_gene: TRBJ2-2; abundance: NA; v_gene: TRBV29-1; d_gene: TRBD1; CDR3aa: CSVAGTGAKLNTGELFF; CDR3nt: TGCAGCGTTGCGGGGACAGGGGCGAAATTGAACACCGGGGAGCTGTTTTTT
j_gene: TRBJ2-1; abundance: NA; v_gene: TRBV7-7; d_gene: TRBD2; CDR3aa: CASSSGLAGAYNEQFF; CDR3nt: TGTGCCAGCAGCTCGGGACTAGCGGGAGCCTACAATGAGCAGTTCTTC
j_gene: TRBJ2-7; abundance: NA; v_gene: TRBV6-5; d_gene: TRBD1; CDR3aa: CASSPDRGPYEQYF; CDR3nt: TGTGCCAGCAGCCCCGACAGGGGGCCATACGAGCAGTACTTC
j_gene: TRBJ2-1; abundance: NA; v_gene: TRBV7-6; d_gene: TRBD2; CDR3aa: CASSPIFSSGRAGEQFF; CDR3nt: TGTGCCAGCAGCCCGATTTTCTCTAGCGGGAGGGCAGGTGAGCAGTTCTTC
j_gene: TRBJ2-3; abundance: few; v_gene: TRBV7-3; d_gene: TRBD2; CDR3aa: CASSRISGRGDTQYF; CDR3nt: TGTGCCAGCAGCCGAATTAGCGGGAGGGGGGATACGCAGTATTTT
j_gene: TRBJ1-6; abundance: NA; v_gene: TRBV6-4; d_gene: NA; CDR3aa: CASSDSSPNSPLHF; CDR3nt: TGTGCCAGCAGTGACTCCAGCCCTAATTCACCCCTCCACTTT
j_gene: TRBJ2-5; abundance: few; v_gene: TRBV19; d_gene: TRBD1; CDR3aa: CASSHGTGYQETQYF; CDR3nt: TGTGCCAGTAGTCACGGGACAGGGTACCAAGAGACCCAGTACTTC
j_gene: TRBJ2-3; abundance: NA; v_gene: TRBV14; d_gene: TRBD2; CDR3aa: CASSQLAGADGTDTQYF; CDR3nt: TGTGCCAGCAGCCAACTAGCGGGGGCAGATGGGACAGATACGCAGTATTTT
j_gene: TRBJ2-1; abundance: once; v_gene: TRBV11-2; d_gene: NA; CDR3aa: CASSPFRYNEQFF; CDR3nt: TGTGCCAGCAGCCCCTTTCGCTACAATGAGCAGTTCTTC
j_gene: TRBJ2-6; abundance: NA; v_gene: TRBV13; d_gene: NA; CDR3aa: CASSRVRPSGANVLTF; CDR3nt: TGTGCCAGCAGCAGGGTAAGACCCTCTGGGGCCAACGTCCTGACTTTC